This TCR beta chain was recovered during a study of tissue T cells after allogeneic stem cell transplantation (dated by TCRdb to between 2021 and 2023). About the study as a whole: The study profiled TCR beta repertoires across many tissues from research autopsies of patients with and without GVHD, plus mouse models of GVHD. The human part of the study was a prospective observational study with no blinding and no randomization. The paper as a whole reports these results and caveats: Within patients, how anatomically similar tissues were was a major factor shaping TCR repertoire composition, regardless of disease or transplant status. The study did not establish which tissue TCRs were alloreactive or antigen-specific, and some clones may have been host cells that persisted. Only a few T cell clones appeared in more than one patient, yet motif-based clustering showed tissue-specific repertoire signatures that were shared between patients. The patient cohort was small and varied clinically, and sampling depth was recognized as a limitation. In both patients and mice, only a limited portion of the TCR repertoire detected in tissues was captured by blood and spleen T cells.

The sample's time point, from its label and the paper: mouse harvest day 14 after allogeneic transplant. Mouse grafts consisting of 10^7 T-cell-depleted bone marrow cells combined with 10^6 splenic CD5+ T cells were administered by tail vein injection. To model GVHD in mice, a major MHC-mismatch B6 (H2b) into BALB/c (H2d) model was used, and tissues were profiled at day 7 or 14. On day 7 or 14 post-transplant, mouse tissues and retro-orbital blood were harvested with separate sterile tools for each animal, and livers were flushed before harvest. Before genomic DNA was isolated with the DNeasy Blood & Tissue Kit, mouse tissues were minced with razor blades in buffered saline. The CDR3 contains 12 residues, cysteine and phenylalanine counted. Shown are 33 bases from within the CDR3, in frame from base 1. Deletion took 3 bases off V and 2 bases off J, with a span of 3 bases between the germline ends. CDR1 SGHND and CDR2 FRSKSL were looked up in the germline V gene.

The receptor library was made with the immunoSEQ multiplex PCR assay. TCRbeta CDR3 sequencing was performed at survey depth by Adaptive Biotechnologies, and CDR3 sequences, V/J genes, productive frequency and template counts were reported. TCR beta CDR3 regions were amplified from genomic DNA rather than RNA. Per the original workflow: Jensen-Shannon divergence served to quantify pairwise repertoire overlap between tissues, with 0 meaning identical and 1 meaning complete divergence. Tissues were clustered by single-linkage agglomerative hierarchical clustering of pairwise JSD values, and the clustering results were displayed as dendrograms. All patient samples were analyzed with GLIPH2 using simulation_depth 1000, kmer_min_depth 3 and cdr3_length_cutoff 8, and only groups containing more than two unique CDR3s were kept. In a standardized tissue-overlap score, Jaccard GLIPH-group overlap across patients was extrapolated to a standard repertoire size of 1000 clones. Linear mixed-effect models, with tissue included as a fixed effect and individual included as a random effect, were used to assess associations of diversity with clinical or experimental variables. TCRdb re-hosts the immuneACCESS table, in-frame sequences only. Its copies lack some clones; in the studies checked, an unresolved V gene accounts for under half of them, and the cause for the rest is not known. Clone size and the V and J calls come from that table; the DNA yielded D and trimming. The table for this sample lists 7,500 to 9,000 clones; roughly a third of them were counted only once. 5.1% of the sample comes from the top ten.

There are a few counts of this clone. Its antigen specificity is not known. Gene names, together with germline sequences, are murine for this receptor. The read falls 1 residue short of the CDR3 end, and the missing part is taken from the germline J gene. Material: skin. The sequence is built from TRBV15 and TRBJ2-3; confidence is insufficient to name the D gene. The receptor's source is a female BALB/c mouse given C57BL/6 T cells with graft-versus-host disease after an allogeneic hematopoietic cell transplant. Here the CDR3 is given as CASSFNAETLYF. The part of the CDR3 DNA that was read is TGTGCCAGCAGTTTCAATGCAGAAACGCTGTAT. The entire variable domain, with the stretches around the CDR3 drawn from the reference TRBV15 and TRBJ2-3 proteins, is DAGVTQTPRHEVAEKGQTIILKCEPVSGHNDLFWYRQTKIQGLELLSYFRSKSLMEDGGAFKDRFKAEMLNSSFSTLKIQPTEPKDSAVYLCASSFNAETLYFGSGTRLTVL.